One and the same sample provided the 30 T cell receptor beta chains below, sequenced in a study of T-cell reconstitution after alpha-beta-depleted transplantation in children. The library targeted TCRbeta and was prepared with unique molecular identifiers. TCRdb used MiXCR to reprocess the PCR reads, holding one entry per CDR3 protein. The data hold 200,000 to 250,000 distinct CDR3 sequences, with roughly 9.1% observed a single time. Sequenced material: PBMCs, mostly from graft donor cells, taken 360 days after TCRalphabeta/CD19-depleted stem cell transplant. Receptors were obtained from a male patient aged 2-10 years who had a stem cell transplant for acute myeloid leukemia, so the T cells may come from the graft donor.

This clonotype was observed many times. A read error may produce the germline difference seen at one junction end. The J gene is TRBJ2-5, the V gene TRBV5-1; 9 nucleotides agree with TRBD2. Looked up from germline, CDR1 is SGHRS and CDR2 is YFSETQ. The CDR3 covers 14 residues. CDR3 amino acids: CASSLGSGGETQYF. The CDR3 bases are TGTGCCAGCAGCTTAGGTAGCGGGGGAGAGACCCAGTACTTC.

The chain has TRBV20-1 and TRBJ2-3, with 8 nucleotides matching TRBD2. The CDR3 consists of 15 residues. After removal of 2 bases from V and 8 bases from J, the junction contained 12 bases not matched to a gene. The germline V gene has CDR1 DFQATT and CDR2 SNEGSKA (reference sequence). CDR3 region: CSARTLIAGGSTQYF. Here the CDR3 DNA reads TGCAGTGCTAGAACTTTGATTGCGGGGGGCAGTACGCAGTATTTT.

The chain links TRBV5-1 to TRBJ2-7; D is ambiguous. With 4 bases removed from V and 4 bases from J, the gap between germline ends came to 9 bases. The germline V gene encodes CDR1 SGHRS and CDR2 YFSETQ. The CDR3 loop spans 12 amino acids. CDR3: CASSRVGYEQYF. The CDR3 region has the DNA TGCGCCAGCAGCCGGGTGGGTTACGAGCAGTACTTC.

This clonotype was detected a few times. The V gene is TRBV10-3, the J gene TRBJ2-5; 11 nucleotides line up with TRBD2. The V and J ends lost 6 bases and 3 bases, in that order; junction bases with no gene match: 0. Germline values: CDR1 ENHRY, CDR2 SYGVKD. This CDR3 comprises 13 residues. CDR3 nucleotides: TGTGCCATCAGGGGACTAGCGGAAGAGACCCAGTACTTC. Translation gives CAIRGLAEETQYF.

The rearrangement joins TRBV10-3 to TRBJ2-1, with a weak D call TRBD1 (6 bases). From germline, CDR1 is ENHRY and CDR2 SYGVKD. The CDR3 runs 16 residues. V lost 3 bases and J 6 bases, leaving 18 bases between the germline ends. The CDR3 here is CAISEGGRTARNEQFF. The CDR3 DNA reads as TGTGCCATCAGTGAAGGCGGTCGGACAGCGCGCAATGAGCAGTTCTTC.

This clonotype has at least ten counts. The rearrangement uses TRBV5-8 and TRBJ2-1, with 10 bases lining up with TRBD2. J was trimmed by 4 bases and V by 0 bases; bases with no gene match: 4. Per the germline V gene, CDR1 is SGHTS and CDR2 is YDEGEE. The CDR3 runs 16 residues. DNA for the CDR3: TGTGCCAGCAGCTTGGGACTAGCGGGCAGATACAATGAGCAGTTCTTC. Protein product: CASSLGLAGRYNEQFF.

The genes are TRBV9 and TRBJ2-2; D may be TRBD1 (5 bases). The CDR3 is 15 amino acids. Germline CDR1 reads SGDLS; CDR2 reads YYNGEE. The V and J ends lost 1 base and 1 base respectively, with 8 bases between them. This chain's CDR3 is CASSVSQGNTGELFF. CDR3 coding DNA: TGTGCCAGCAGCGTAAGCCAGGGGAACACCGGGGAGCTGTTTTTT.

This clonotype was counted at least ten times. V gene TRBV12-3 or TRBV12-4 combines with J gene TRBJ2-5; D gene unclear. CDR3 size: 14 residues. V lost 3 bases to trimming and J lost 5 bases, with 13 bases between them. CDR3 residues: CASSFWGPSETQYF. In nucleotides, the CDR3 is TGTGCCAGCAGTTTTTGGGGTCCTTCGGAGACCCAGTACTTC.

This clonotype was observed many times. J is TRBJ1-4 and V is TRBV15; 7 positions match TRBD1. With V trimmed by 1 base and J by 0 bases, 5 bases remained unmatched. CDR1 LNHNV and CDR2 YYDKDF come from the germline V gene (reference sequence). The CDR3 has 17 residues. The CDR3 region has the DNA TGTGCCACCAGCAGAGTCCGACAGGGAACAACTAATGAAAAACTGTTTTTT. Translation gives CATSRVRQGTTNEKLFF.

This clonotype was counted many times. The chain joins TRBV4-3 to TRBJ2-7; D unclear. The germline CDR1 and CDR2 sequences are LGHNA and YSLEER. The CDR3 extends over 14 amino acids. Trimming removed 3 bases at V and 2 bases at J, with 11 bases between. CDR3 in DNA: TGCGCCAGCAGCCAGAGTCTAGGAACCTACGAGCAGTACTTC. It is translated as CASSQSLGTYEQYF.

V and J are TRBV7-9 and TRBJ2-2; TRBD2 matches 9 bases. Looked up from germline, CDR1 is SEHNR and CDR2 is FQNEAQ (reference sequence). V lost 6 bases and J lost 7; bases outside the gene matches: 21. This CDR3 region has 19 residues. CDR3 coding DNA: TGTGCCAGCAGTTTCCGCCGATCTAGGCGGGAGGGCCGAAACGGGGAGCTGTTTTTT. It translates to CASSFRRSRREGRNGELFF.

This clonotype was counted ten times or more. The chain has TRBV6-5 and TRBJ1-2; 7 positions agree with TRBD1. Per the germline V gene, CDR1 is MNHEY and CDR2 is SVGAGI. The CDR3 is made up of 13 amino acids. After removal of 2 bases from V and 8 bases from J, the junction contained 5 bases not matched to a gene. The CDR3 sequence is CASSYRQGSGYTF. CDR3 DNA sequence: TGTGCCAGCAGTTACCGACAGGGAAGCGGCTACACCTTC.

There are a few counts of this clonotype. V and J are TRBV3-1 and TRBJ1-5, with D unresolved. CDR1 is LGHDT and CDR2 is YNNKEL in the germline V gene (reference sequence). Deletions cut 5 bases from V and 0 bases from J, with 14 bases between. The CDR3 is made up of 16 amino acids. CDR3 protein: CASSSLPPYSNQPQHF. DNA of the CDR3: TGTGCCAGCAGCTCCCTTCCACCATATAGCAATCAGCCCCAGCATTTT.

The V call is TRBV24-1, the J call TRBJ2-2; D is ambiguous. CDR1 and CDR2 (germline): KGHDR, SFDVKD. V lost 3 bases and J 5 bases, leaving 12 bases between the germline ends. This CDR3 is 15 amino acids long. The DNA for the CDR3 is TGTGCCACCAGTGATGGGCGGTCGGTTACCGGGGAGCTGTTTTTT. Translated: CATSDGRSVTGELFF.

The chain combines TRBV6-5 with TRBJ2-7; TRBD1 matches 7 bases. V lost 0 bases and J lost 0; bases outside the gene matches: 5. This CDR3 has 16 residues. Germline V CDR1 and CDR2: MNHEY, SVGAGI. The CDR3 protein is CASSYSSGQLSYEQYF. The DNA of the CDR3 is TGTGCCAGCAGTTACTCGTCGGGACAGCTCTCCTACGAGCAGTACTTC.

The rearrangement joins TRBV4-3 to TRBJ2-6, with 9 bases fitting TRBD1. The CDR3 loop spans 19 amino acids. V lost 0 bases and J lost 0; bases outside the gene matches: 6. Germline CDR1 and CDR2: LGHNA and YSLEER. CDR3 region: CASSQDPGQGFSGANVLTF. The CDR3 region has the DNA TGCGCCAGCAGCCAAGATCCGGGACAGGGATTCTCTGGGGCCAACGTCCTGACTTTC.

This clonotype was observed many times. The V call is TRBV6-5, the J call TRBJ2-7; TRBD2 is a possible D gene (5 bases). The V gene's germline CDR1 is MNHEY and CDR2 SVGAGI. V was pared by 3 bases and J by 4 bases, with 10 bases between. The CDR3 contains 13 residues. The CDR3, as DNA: TGTGCCAGCAGTTATTATCGCGGGTACGAGCAGTACGTC. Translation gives CASSYYRGYEQYV.

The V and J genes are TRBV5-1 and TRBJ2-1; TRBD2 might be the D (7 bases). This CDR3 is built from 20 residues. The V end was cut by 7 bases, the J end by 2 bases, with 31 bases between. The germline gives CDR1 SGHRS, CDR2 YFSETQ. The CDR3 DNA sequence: TGCGCCAGCTTCGAGAGGGGGGGGCTGGGCTACCAGCAAGCCTACAATGAGCAGTTCTTC. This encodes CASFERGGLGYQQAYNEQFF.

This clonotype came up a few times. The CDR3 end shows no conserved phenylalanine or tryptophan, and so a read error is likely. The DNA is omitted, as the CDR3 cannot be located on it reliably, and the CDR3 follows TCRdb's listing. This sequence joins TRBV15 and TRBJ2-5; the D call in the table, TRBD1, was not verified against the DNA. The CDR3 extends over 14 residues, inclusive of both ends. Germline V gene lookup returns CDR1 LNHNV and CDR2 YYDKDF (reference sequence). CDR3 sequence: CATGRGQEIGVLSL.

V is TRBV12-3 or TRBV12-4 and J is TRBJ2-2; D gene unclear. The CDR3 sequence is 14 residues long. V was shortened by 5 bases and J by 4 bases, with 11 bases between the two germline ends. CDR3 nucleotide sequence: TGTGCCAGCAGTCCTGACACGATCACCGGGGAGCTGTTTTTT. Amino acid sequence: CASSPDTITGELFF.

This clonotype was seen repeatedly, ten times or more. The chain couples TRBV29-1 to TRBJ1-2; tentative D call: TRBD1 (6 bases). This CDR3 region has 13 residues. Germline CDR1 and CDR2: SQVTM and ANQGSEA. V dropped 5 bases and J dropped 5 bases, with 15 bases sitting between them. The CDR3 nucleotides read TGCAGCGTTCACAAAGGGACAACTTATGGCTACACCTTC. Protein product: CSVHKGTTYGYTF.

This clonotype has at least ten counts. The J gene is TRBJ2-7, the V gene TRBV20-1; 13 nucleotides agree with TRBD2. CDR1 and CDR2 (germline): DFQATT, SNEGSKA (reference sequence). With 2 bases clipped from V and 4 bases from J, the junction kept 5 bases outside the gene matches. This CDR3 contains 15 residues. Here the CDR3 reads CSARFGTSGMYEQYF. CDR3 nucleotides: TGCAGTGCTAGATTCGGGACTAGCGGGATGTACGAGCAGTACTTC.

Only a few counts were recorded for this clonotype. In DNA, the CDR3 is TGTGCCAGCAGTCGACTGAGCTCTGGAAACACCATATATTTT. Translated, it gives CASSRLSSGNTIYF. The rearrangement joins TRBV6-1 to TRBJ1-3; the D is unclear. Germline CDR1 and CDR2: MNHNS and SASEGT. This CDR3 comprises 14 residues. With 5 bases removed from V and 0 bases from J, the gap between germline ends came to 8 bases.

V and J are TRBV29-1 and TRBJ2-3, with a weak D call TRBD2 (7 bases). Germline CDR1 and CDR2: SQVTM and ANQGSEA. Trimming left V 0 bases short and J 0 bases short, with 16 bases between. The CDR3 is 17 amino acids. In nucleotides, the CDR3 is TGCAGCGTTGAAGATCGGGGGCTAGCGGCTAGCACAGATACGCAGTATTTT. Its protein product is CSVEDRGLAASTDTQYF.

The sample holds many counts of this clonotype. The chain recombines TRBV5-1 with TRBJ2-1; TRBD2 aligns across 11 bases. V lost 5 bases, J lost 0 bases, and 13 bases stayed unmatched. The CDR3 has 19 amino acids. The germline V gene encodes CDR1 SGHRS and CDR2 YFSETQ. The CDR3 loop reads CASRYSPSGGQTSYNEQFF. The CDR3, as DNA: TGCGCCAGCAGGTACTCCCCTAGCGGGGGGCAAACCTCCTACAATGAGCAGTTCTTC.

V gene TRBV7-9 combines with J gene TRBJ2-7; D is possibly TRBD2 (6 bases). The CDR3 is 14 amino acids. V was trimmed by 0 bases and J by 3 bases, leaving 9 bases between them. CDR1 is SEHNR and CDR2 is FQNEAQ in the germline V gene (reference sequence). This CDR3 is CASSLAGRGYEQYV. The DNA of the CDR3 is TGTGCCAGCAGCTTAGCCGGGCGGGGCTACGAGCAGTACGTC.

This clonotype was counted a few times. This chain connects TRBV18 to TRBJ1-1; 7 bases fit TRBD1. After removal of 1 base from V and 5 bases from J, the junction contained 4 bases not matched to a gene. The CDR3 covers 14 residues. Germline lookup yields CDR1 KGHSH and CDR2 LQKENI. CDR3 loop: CASSPQGARTEAFF. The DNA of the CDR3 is TGTGCCAGCTCACCACAGGGGGCGAGGACTGAAGCTTTCTTT.

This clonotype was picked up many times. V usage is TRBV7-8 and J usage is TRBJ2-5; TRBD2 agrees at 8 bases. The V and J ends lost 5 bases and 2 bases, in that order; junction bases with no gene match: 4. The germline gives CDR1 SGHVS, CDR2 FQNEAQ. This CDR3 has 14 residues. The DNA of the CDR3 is TGTGCCAGCAGCCAGAGCGGGGGACAAGAGACCCAGTACTTC. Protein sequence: CASSQSGGQETQYF.

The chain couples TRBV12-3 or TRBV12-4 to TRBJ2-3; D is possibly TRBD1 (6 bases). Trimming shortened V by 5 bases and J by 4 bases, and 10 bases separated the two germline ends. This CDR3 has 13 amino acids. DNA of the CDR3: TGTGCCAGCAGTCGGACAGCTGCAGATACGCAGTATTTT. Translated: CASSRTAADTQYF.

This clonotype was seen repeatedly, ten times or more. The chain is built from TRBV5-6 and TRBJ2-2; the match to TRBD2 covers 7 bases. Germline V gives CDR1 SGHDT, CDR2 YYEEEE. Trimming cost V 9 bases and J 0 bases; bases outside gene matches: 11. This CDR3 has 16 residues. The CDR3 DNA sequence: TGTGCCAACCGACATCAGGGAGGGACGAACACCGGGGAGCTGTTTTTT. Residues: CANRHQGGTNTGELFF. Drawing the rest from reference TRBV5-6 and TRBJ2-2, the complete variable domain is DAGVTQSPTHLIKTRGQQVTLRCSPKSGHDTVSWYQQALGQGPQFIFQYYEEEERQRGNFPDRFSGHQFPNYSSELNVNALLLGDSALYLCANRHQGGTNTGELFFGEGSRLTVL.